These T cell receptor beta chains were read from a single sample in a study of technical replicates of blood from a few donors. Method: immunoSEQ multiplex PCR; TCRdb's copy keeps in-frame clones and lacks some. The data contain 91,000 or so clones, 95% of them singletons. The specimen sequenced was T cells isolated from PBMCs. The receptors here all came from a human donor in good health. Each CDR3 is given with its conserved first and last residue. The D gene is left open where the match is weak. Clone size is stated in some rows and not others, as once, few, many or a class when expanded.

CDR3	DNA	J	size	D	V
CASSHPGTTNTGELFF	TGTGCCAGCAGTCACCCGGGGACAACAAACACCGGGGAGCTGTTTTTT	TRBJ2-2	.	.	TRBV11-3
CASRSWAEIYNEQFF	TGTGCCAGCAGGTCATGGGCAGAGATATACAATGAGCAGTTCTTC	TRBJ2-1	.	.	TRBV7-9
CASSARGSSGNTIYF	TGCGCCAGCAGCGCCAGGGGGAGCTCTGGAAACACCATATATTTT	TRBJ1-3	.	TRBD1	TRBV4-1
CASSDSRGSGNTIYF	TGTGCCAGCAGTGACTCCAGGGGGTCTGGAAACACCATATATTTT	TRBJ1-3	few	TRBD1	TRBV25-1
CASGTGYEQYF	TGTGCCAGCGGGACAGGGTACGAGCAGTACTTC	TRBJ2-7	.	TRBD1	TRBV6-5
CSSGTKYSETQYF	TGTTCTAGCGGGACAAAGTATTCGGAGACCCAGTACTTC	TRBJ2-5	once	TRBD2	TRBV19
CASRLGREQFF	TGTGCCAGCAGGCTGGGGCGTGAGCAGTTCTTC	TRBJ2-1	.	.	TRBV6-1
CASSLWGDRHYGYTF	TGTGCCAGCAGTTTATGGGGAGACAGGCACTATGGCTACACCTTC	TRBJ1-2	.	.	TRBV27
CASRSLNGIYGYTF	TGTGCCAGCAGGTCCCTCAACGGGATCTATGGCTACACCTTC	TRBJ1-2	.	.	TRBV27
CASSRGGRKEAFF	TGTGCCAGCAGCCGAGGGGGCCGGAAAGAAGCTTTCTTT	TRBJ1-1	.	TRBD1	TRBV5-4
CATSKGTGGGVLYGYTF	TGTGCCACCTCGAAAGGGACAGGGGGCGGGGTGCTTTATGGCTACACCTTC	TRBJ1-2	.	TRBD1	TRBV28
CAWSRDSSYEQYF	TGTGCCTGGAGTCGGGACAGCTCCTACGAGCAGTACTTC	TRBJ2-7	.	TRBD1	TRBV30
CASSTGTDRGYNSPLHF	TGTGCCAGCAGCACAGGTACCGACAGGGGTTATAATTCACCCCTCCACTTT	TRBJ1-6	.	TRBD1	TRBV7-9
CASIRAVGANVLTF	TGTGCCAGCATCAGGGCGGTTGGGGCCAACGTCCTGACTTTC	TRBJ2-6	.	.	TRBV28
CASSQYSINSNQPQHF	TGCGCCAGCAGCCAATACTCCATTAATAGCAATCAGCCCCAGCATTTT	TRBJ1-5	.	.	TRBV4-1
CASSPVGGSDTDTQYF	TGCGCCAGCAGCCCGGTAGGCGGGAGCGACACAGATACGCAGTATTTT	TRBJ2-3	.	TRBD2	TRBV5-1
CASSPPASPTRGSEKLFF	TGTGCCAGCTCACCACCGGCCAGTCCAACCCGGGGAAGTGAAAAACTGTTTTTT	TRBJ1-4	.	.	TRBV18
CASSTSPRTANTEAFF	TGTGCCAGCAGCACCTCTCCACGGACAGCTAACACTGAAGCTTTCTTT	TRBJ1-1	.	.	TRBV7-2
CASSPGQGRAFF	TGTGCCAGTAGTCCAGGACAGGGTAGAGCTTTCTTT	TRBJ1-1	.	TRBD1	TRBV19
CASSDTDSPLHF	TGCGCCAGCAGTGACACGGATTCACCCCTCCACTTT	TRBJ1-6	.	.	TRBV10-1
CASTSFLRERDNEQFF	TGTGCCAGCACTTCTTTTTTGCGGGAGAGAGACAATGAGCAGTTCTTC	TRBJ2-1	once	TRBD2	TRBV27
CASSSGVSGEQYF	TGCGCCAGCAGTTCGGGAGTAAGTGGCGAGCAGTACTTC	TRBJ2-7	.	.	TRBV10-1
CASSFTGMNTEAFF	TGTGCCAGCAGTTTCACAGGGATGAACACTGAAGCTTTCTTT	TRBJ1-1	once	.	TRBV27
CASSLGTGQMYYGYTF	TGTGCCAGCAGCTTGGGGACGGGACAGATGTACTATGGCTACACCTTC	TRBJ1-2	.	TRBD1	TRBV7-9
CASSYAAGDYEQYF	TGTGCCAGCAGTTACGCGGCAGGGGATTACGAGCAGTACTTC	TRBJ2-7	.	.	TRBV6-5